One sample yielded the 30 T cell receptor beta chains listed below, sequenced in a study of T cells in Graves' hyperthyroidism and ophthalmopathy. Researchers took RNA transcripts and amplified the TCR beta CDR3 regions from them. The HTBI primer set was used in a first-round RT-PCR of the TCR CDR3. TCRdb analysed the multiplex PCR reads with MiXCR anew, one entry per CDR3 protein. The sample holds around 260,000 distinct CDR3 sequences, around a quarter seen once. Input material: blood. The receptors come from a man aged 40-50 years with Graves' hyperthyroidism that later progressed to Graves' ophthalmopathy.

This chain links TRBV6-1 with TRBJ2-7; TRBD2 matches at 7 bases. The germline V gene has CDR1 MNHNS and CDR2 SASEGT. The J segment lost 3 bases and the V segment lost 4 bases, leaving 3 bases of the junction unmatched. The CDR3 runs to 13 residues. CDR3 loop: CASSVGGNYEQYF. The CDR3 DNA reads as TGTGCCAGCAGTGTCGGGGGGAACTACGAGCAGTACTTC.

V gene TRBV12-3 or TRBV12-4 combines with J gene TRBJ2-7; D not certain. CDR3 length equals 13 residues. V lost 1 base and J lost 3, with 7 bases in between. CDR3 loop: CASSLVTSYEQYF. In nucleotides, the CDR3 is TGTGCCAGCAGTTTAGTGACAAGCTACGAGCAGTACTTC.

This clonotype was seen repeatedly, ten times or more. This chain joins TRBV6-1 and TRBJ2-7; the D gene is possibly TRBD2 (6 bases). V lost 4 bases, J lost 4 bases, and 11 bases lay in between. CDR1 is MNHNS and CDR2 is SASEGT in the germline V gene. CDR3 size: 13 residues. This CDR3 is CASSAGSDYEQYF. The CDR3 coding sequence is TGTGCCAGCAGTGCCGGGAGTGATTACGAGCAGTACTTC.

This clonotype showed up many times. The V gene is TRBV5-5, the J gene TRBJ1-1; no definite D call. Trimming took off 5 bases at V and 0 bases at J, with 11 bases between the two ends. This CDR3 region has 14 residues. Germline assignment: CDR1 SGHKS and CDR2 YYEKEE (reference sequence). The CDR3: CASSKGSMNTEAFF. As DNA, the CDR3 is TGTGCCAGCAGTAAAGGGAGCATGAACACTGAAGCTTTCTTT.

This clonotype was seen a handful of times. V gene TRBV6-5 combines with J gene TRBJ1-1; no reliable D call. The CDR3 runs 16 residues. Deletions cut 2 bases from V and 3 bases from J, with 16 bases between. Germline V gives CDR1 MNHEY, CDR2 SVGAGI. CDR3 DNA sequence: TGTGCCAGCAGTTACAAAACACGGGGATTTCACACTGAAGCTTTCTTT. Translating it yields CASSYKTRGFHTEAFF.

This clonotype appeared many times. The chain has TRBV20-1 and TRBJ1-5; D uncertain. CDR1 is DFQATT and CDR2 is SNEGSKA in the germline V gene (reference sequence). V lost 4 bases to trimming and J lost 2 bases, with 9 bases between them. The CDR3 loop spans 13 amino acids. The CDR3 sequence is CSATGEGNQPQHF. The CDR3 nucleotides read TGCAGTGCTACCGGAGAGGGCAATCAGCCCCAGCATTTT.

In this sample, this clonotype turned up many times. The rearrangement links TRBV7-8 to TRBJ1-6; D uncertain. The germline gives CDR1 SGHVS, CDR2 FQNEAQ. The CDR3 consists of 14 residues. V was pared by 1 base and J by 6 bases, with 7 bases between. CDR3 DNA sequence: TGTGCCAGCAGCTTAGTAGGGTTTAATTCACCCCTCCACTTT. It yields the protein CASSLVGFNSPLHF.

This clonotype appeared many times. The J gene is TRBJ1-2, the V gene TRBV6-1; D not resolved. This CDR3 region has 16 residues. Germline CDR1 reads MNHNS; CDR2 reads SASEGT. V was shortened by 2 bases and J by 2 bases, with 15 bases between the two germline ends. CDR3 coding DNA: TGTGCCAGCAGTGAAATCGGAACAGTACAAAACTATGGCTACACCTTC. Translation: CASSEIGTVQNYGYTF.

V gene TRBV28 combines with J gene TRBJ2-7, with a tentative D call TRBD1 (5 bases). The germline V gene encodes CDR1 MDHEN and CDR2 SYDVKM. There are 12 residues in the CDR3. The germline V and J ends were trimmed by 7 bases and 2 bases, with 9 bases remaining between them. This CDR3 is CASNDSAYEQYF. Here the CDR3 DNA reads TGTGCCAGCAACGACAGTGCCTACGAGCAGTACTTC.

This clonotype was detected many times. V gene TRBV5-1 combines with J gene TRBJ2-7; 7 bases are shared with TRBD2. With V trimmed by 2 bases and J by 2 bases, 10 bases remained unmatched. CDR1 is SGHRS, CDR2 YFSETQ, per germline. There are 16 residues in the CDR3. The CDR3 nucleotides read TGCGCCAGCAGCTTCACCGGGGGGACCACCACCTACGAGCAGTACTTC. Encoded protein: CASSFTGGTTTYEQYF.

J is TRBJ1-2 and V is TRBV27; D not resolved. The V gene's germline CDR1 is MNHEY and CDR2 SMNVEV (reference sequence). V was pared by 1 base and J by 2 bases, with 5 bases between. The CDR3 consists of 13 residues. CDR3 in amino acids: CASSLFGNYGYTF. The CDR3 DNA follows: TGTGCCAGCAGTTTATTCGGGAACTATGGCTACACCTTC.

This clonotype was recorded many times. This chain connects TRBV27 to TRBJ1-1, with 7 bases fitting TRBD1. Germline CDR1 and CDR2: MNHEY and SMNVEV (reference sequence). CDR3 length equals 15 residues. V dropped 5 bases and J dropped 1; count of bases not matched to a gene: 7. CDR3 DNA sequence: TGTGCCAGCAGTCACTACAGGGGAGGGAACACTGAAGCTTTCTTT. Translated, it gives CASSHYRGGNTEAFF.

This clonotype was detected many times. The CDR3 region is CATSDLLAGEGATGELFF. The CDR3 DNA follows: TGTGCCACCAGTGATTTACTAGCGGGAGAGGGGGCCACCGGGGAGCTGTTTTTT. The V and J genes are TRBV24-1 and TRBJ2-2, with 11 bases lining up with TRBD2. This CDR3 contains 18 residues. Germline CDR1 and CDR2: KGHDR and SFDVKD. J gave up 4 bases and V 1 base, and 7 bases lay outside the gene matches.

This clonotype was seen repeatedly, ten times or more. The J gene is TRBJ2-7, the V gene TRBV15; TRBD2 is a possible D gene (6 bases). The V and J ends lost 1 base and 0 bases respectively, with 7 bases between them. The germline V gene has CDR1 LNHNV and CDR2 YYDKDF (reference sequence). CDR3 length: 14 amino acids. CDR3 amino acids: CATSRGGDSYEQYF. The CDR3 region has the DNA TGTGCCACCAGCAGAGGGGGGGACTCCTACGAGCAGTACTTC.

This chain connects TRBV29-1 to TRBJ1-1; perhaps TRBD1 as D (5 bases). CDR1 is SQVTM and CDR2 is ANQGSEA in the germline V gene. The V gene lost 7 bases and the J gene lost 1 base, with 13 bases spanning the gap. This CDR3 has 13 residues. CDR3 coding DNA: TGCAGCGCCCCATCCACAGGGAACACTGAAGCTTTCTTT. It translates to CSAPSTGNTEAFF.

There are a few counts of this clonotype. One end of the junction is discordant with germline, which a read error may explain. V is TRBV4-1 and J is TRBJ2-3, with D perhaps matching TRBD2 (6 bases). The germline V gene has CDR1 MGHRA and CDR2 YSYEKL. The CDR3 totals 12 residues. The CDR3 reads CASSQASAVRYF. The CDR3 DNA follows: TGCGCTAGCAGCCAAGCTAGCGCAGTCCGGTATTTT.

Ten or more counts support this clonotype. The chain links TRBV6-5 to TRBJ2-7, with D possibly being TRBD1 or TRBD2 (7 bases each). Germline V gene sequence: CDR1 MNHEY, CDR2 SVGAGI. The CDR3 length is 15 residues. V lost 0 bases and J 4 bases, leaving 13 bases between the germline ends. Here the CDR3 DNA reads TGTGCCAGCAGTTACTCGACAGGGACTAATTACGAGCAGTACTTC. Translated, it gives CASSYSTGTNYEQYF.

This clonotype was seen ten or more times. The rearrangement joins TRBV20-1 to TRBJ2-7; 9 bases map to TRBD1. Germline assignment: CDR1 DFQATT and CDR2 SNEGSKA (reference sequence). The CDR3 contains 12 residues. J lost 4 bases, V lost 8 bases, and 6 bases had no gene match. CDR3 sequence: CSSPGQGYEQYF. The CDR3 region has the DNA TGCAGTTCCCCGGGACAGGGATACGAGCAGTACTTC.

The chain employs TRBV19 and TRBJ2-2; the D is unclear. The CDR3 runs to 15 residues. V lost 7 bases and J 7 bases, leaving 19 bases between the germline ends. Germline values: CDR1 LNHDA, CDR2 SQIVND (reference sequence). The DNA for the CDR3 is TGTGCCAGTACCTTAAACGACCGATCCGACGGGGAGCTGTTTTTT. Amino acids: CASTLNDRSDGELFF.

This clonotype was found many times. The chain recombines TRBV7-9 with TRBJ2-7, with D perhaps TRBD2 (5 bases). Germline V gives CDR1 SEHNR, CDR2 FQNEAQ (reference sequence). CDR3 length: 14 residues. The V end was cut by 6 bases, the J end by 4 bases, with 16 bases between. CDR3 DNA sequence: TGTGCCAGCAGTTCGGACTTAGCCTTATACGAGCAGTACTTC. Amino acids: CASSSDLALYEQYF.

In its sample, this clonotype was seen many times. The J gene is TRBJ1-2, the V gene TRBV4-1; 8 bases agree with TRBD1. The trim removed 8 bases at V and 6 bases at J, leaving 14 bases unmatched. The CDR3 length is 15 residues. The germline gives CDR1 MGHRA, CDR2 YSYEKL. The DNA of the CDR3 is TGCGCCAGCCGACGGGCGGACAGGGACGAGAATGGCTACACCTTC. It specifies CASRRADRDENGYTF.

This clonotype appeared many times. The V call is TRBV24-1, the J call TRBJ2-7; 8 nucleotides agree with TRBD2. Germline V lookup: CDR1 KGHDR, CDR2 SFDVKD. The ends lost 4 bases at V and 4 bases at J; junction bases unmatched: 8. The CDR3 has 15 residues. Written as DNA, the CDR3 is TGTGCCACCAGTGACCCAGCGGGGGAGCTTTACGAGCAGTACTTC. Protein: CATSDPAGELYEQYF.

At least ten counts were recorded for this clonotype. This chain connects TRBV6-5 to TRBJ2-7, with 8 bases identical to TRBD1. Germline V CDR1 and CDR2: MNHEY, SVGAGI. V shed 4 bases, J shed 7 bases, and the junction held 9 bases outside the gene matches. The CDR3 contains 14 residues. CDR3 residues: CASSLTGGSAEQYF. The CDR3 DNA reads TGTGCCAGCAGTTTAACAGGGGGGTCGGCAGAGCAGTACTTC.

In its sample, this clonotype was seen many times. The chain carries TRBV11-2 and TRBJ1-2; D uncertain. V was cut by 2 bases and J by 3 bases, with 10 bases left in between. Germline V lookup: CDR1 SGHAT, CDR2 FQNNGV. This CDR3 has 14 residues. The CDR3 sequence: CASSLSPGHYGYTF. The CDR3 DNA sequence: TGTGCCAGCAGCTTATCACCGGGTCACTATGGCTACACCTTC. The full variable domain, with the rest looked up from reference TRBV11-2 and TRBJ1-2, is EAGVAQSPRYKIIEKRQSVAFWCNPISGHATLYWYQQILGQGPKLLIQFQNNGVVDDSQLPKDRFSAERLKGVDSTLKIQPAKLEDSAVYLCASSLSPGHYGYTFGSGTRLTVV.

This clonotype appeared many times. The chain is built from TRBV20-1 and TRBJ2-7; D remains unclear. The germline V gene has CDR1 DFQATT and CDR2 SNEGSKA (reference sequence). V gave up 3 bases and J gave up 4 bases, with 19 bases separating them. The CDR3 consists of 15 residues. The DNA for the CDR3 is TGCAGTGCTAGCTCCCTTCTAGAGGATTCGTACGAGCAGTACTTC. This translates into CSASSLLEDSYEQYF.

In this sample, this clonotype turned up many times. V gene TRBV28 combines with J gene TRBJ2-7; D is possibly TRBD2 (6 bases). Trimming pared 5 bases from V and 0 bases from J, leaving 14 bases between. CDR3 length equals 15 residues. Germline lookup yields CDR1 MDHEN and CDR2 SYDVKM. This chain's CDR3 is CASSPGTPSSYEQYF. The CDR3 DNA follows: TGTGCCAGCAGTCCCGGGACTCCAAGCTCCTACGAGCAGTACTTC.

This clonotype was picked up one time. The V call is TRBV6-5, the J call TRBJ2-7; D remains ambiguous. Germline V gene data show CDR1 as MNHEY and CDR2 as SVGAGI. Trimming left V 0 bases short and J 0 bases short, with 12 bases between. The CDR3 has 16 amino acids. CDR3 in DNA: TGTGCCAGCAGTTACTCCACCGGAACTTACTCCTACGAGCAGTACTTC. Protein product: CASSYSTGTYSYEQYF.

This clonotype showed up many times. The chain is built from TRBV29-1 and TRBJ1-1, with D perhaps matching TRBD1 (6 bases). This CDR3 region has 13 residues. V was shortened by 6 bases and J by 1 base, with 12 bases between the two germline ends. Germline V gene data show CDR1 as SQVTM and CDR2 as ANQGSEA. The CDR3 reads CSVGAQQNTEAFF. DNA of the CDR3: TGCAGCGTGGGGGCGCAGCAGAACACTGAAGCTTTCTTT.

This clonotype was counted many times. This sequence joins TRBV28 and TRBJ2-7, with TRBD2 matching over 8 bases. Looked up from germline, CDR1 is MDHEN and CDR2 is SYDVKM. After removal of 4 bases from V and 4 bases from J, the junction contained 6 bases not matched to a gene. CDR3 length: 14 residues. CDR3 bases: TGTGCCAGCAGTTCCGGACTAGCTATGTACGAGCAGTACTTC. The encoded protein is CASSSGLAMYEQYF.

This clonotype has at least ten counts. This rearrangement joins TRBV5-1 to TRBJ1-6; TRBD1 matches 8 bases. This CDR3 is 14 amino acids long. The V segment lost 5 bases and the J segment 10 bases; nucleotides outside the gene matches: 8. Germline V gene lookup returns CDR1 SGHRS and CDR2 YFSETQ. CDR3 coding DNA: TGCGCCAGCAGGAATGGACAGGGAATCTCACCCCTCCACTTT. This sequence encodes CASRNGQGISPLHF.